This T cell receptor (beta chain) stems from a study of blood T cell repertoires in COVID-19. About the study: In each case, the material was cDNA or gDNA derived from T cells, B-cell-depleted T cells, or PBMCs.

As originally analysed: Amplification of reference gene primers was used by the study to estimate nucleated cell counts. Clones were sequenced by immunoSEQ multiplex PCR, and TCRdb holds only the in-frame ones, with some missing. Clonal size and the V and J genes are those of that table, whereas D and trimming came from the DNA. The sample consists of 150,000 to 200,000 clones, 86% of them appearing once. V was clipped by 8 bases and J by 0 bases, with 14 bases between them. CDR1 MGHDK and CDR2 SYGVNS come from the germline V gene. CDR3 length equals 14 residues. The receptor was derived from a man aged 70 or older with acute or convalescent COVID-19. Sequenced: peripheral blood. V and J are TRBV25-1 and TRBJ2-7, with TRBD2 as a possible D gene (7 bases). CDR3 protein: CASGGAGYSYEQYF. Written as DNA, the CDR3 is TGTGCCAGCGGGGGGGCGGGGTACTCCTACGAGCAGTACTTC.